This T cell receptor (beta chain) was captured by sequencing in a study of human T cells and chemical hapten exposure. In the study overall: For the roughly 26-week duration of the study, patients were given weekly doses of diphenylcyclopropenone on the scalp. Study-wide results and limits: Given that the donors had alopecia, their immune response may differ from that seen in healthy people.

This clonotype was counted ten times or more. Its antigen is not known. Via MiXCR, TCRdb re-called the RACE reads, giving one row per CDR3 protein. Among around 380,000 distinct CDR3 sequences listed, 4.5% to 7% were seen once. Time point reported: pre-sensitization, week 0. Described treatment: therapeutic diphenylcyclopropenone sensitization with weekly scalp DPC. The study enrolled 18 to 70-year-old alopecia patients suitable for DPC. The length of the CDR3 is 19 residues. CDR1 and CDR2 (germline): SGHVS, FNYEAQ. With V trimmed by 5 bases and J by 2 bases, 13 bases remained unmatched. The source was whole blood, collected in connection with sensitization to the hapten diphenylcyclopropenone (DPC). V usage is TRBV7-6 and J usage is TRBJ2-3, with 13 bases identical to TRBD2. This TCR came from a woman aged 18-29 years with alopecia areata. Some clones in this sample may be carry-over from other donors' samples. The CDR3 DNA sequence: TGTGCCAGCAGCCAAACAATACTAGCGGGGGGGAAATACACAGATACGCAGTATTTT. This gives the protein CASSQTILAGGKYTDTQYF.